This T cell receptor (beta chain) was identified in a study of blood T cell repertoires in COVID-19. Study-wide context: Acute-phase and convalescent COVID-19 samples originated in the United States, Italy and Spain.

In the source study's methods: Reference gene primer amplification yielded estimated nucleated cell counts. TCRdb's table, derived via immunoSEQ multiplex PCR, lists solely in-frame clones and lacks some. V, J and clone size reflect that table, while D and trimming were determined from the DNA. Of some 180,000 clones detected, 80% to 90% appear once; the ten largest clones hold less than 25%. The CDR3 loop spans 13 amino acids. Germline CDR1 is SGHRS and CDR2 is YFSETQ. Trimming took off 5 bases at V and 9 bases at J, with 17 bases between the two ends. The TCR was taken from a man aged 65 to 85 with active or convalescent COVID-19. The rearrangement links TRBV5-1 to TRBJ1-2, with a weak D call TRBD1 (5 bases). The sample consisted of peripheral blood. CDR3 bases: TGCGCCAGCAGAAATTTGACAGCGAAGCGCTACACCTTC. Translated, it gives CASRNLTAKRYTF.